Following are 19 T cell receptor beta chains from one sample sequenced in a study of T cell repertoires in cytomegalovirus infection. TCRdb called the reads again in MiXCR, with one record for every CDR3 protein. The repertoire holds 200,000 to 300,000 distinct CDR3 sequences, with roughly 15% as singletons. The sample was PBMCs. The origin of the receptors is a human donor in good health (CMV status not recorded). Some clones in this sample may be carry-over from other donors' samples.

This clonotype occurred many times. This chain connects TRBV7-2 to TRBJ2-7; the D is unclear. V shed 0 bases and J shed 0 bases, with 6 bases lying between them. Germline values: CDR1 SGHTA, CDR2 FQGNSA. CDR3 length: 14 residues. The DNA of the CDR3 is TGTGCCAGCAGCTTAGCGGGGAACTCCTACGAGCAGTACTTC. Encoded protein: CASSLAGNSYEQYF.

This clonotype was observed many times. This chain uses TRBV28 with TRBJ2-7; D call uncertain. Germline-derived CDR1 and CDR2 are MDHEN and SYDVKM. The ends were cut back, 10 bases at V and 0 bases at J, with 10 bases in the middle. The CDR3 is 12 amino acids. CDR3: CATVVGSYEQYF. The CDR3 DNA is TGTGCCACCGTAGTGGGCTCCTACGAGCAGTACTTC.

The CDR3 sequence is CASIPSGSSYNEQFF. For the CDR3, the DNA is TGTGCCAGTATCCCTAGCGGGAGCTCCTACAATGAGCAGTTCTTC. The chain has TRBV19 and TRBJ2-1; TRBD2 agrees at 10 bases. Germline CDR1 is LNHDA and CDR2 is SQIVND (reference sequence). J lost 0 bases, V lost 7 bases, and 3 bases had no gene match. There are 15 residues in the CDR3.

On this clonotype: Being one base from a much bigger clone, this may be a read error. The rearrangement uses TRBV28 and TRBJ2-2; 8 nucleotides line up with TRBD1. Germline CDR1 is MDHEN and CDR2 is SYDVKM. This CDR3 spans 13 amino acids. CDR3 region: CATSTGDTGEPFF. In DNA form, the CDR3 reads TGTGCCACGTCGACAGGGGACACCGGGGAGCCGTTTTTT.

This sequence joins TRBV20-1 and TRBJ2-1; no clear D. Germline V gene data show CDR1 as DFQATT and CDR2 as SNEGSKA (reference sequence). Between the trimmed V and J ends, which lost 2 bases and 6 bases, there was a span of 17 bases. The CDR3 extends over 15 amino acids. The CDR3 DNA sequence: TGCAGTGCTAGACTCGGCAGGCAGTCATTCAATGAGCAGTTCTTC. This translates into CSARLGRQSFNEQFF.

This chain joins TRBV5-1 and TRBJ2-5; 7 bases agree with TRBD1. V was pared by 3 bases and J by 2 bases, with 13 bases of the junction left unmatched. CDR3 length: 17 amino acids. Looked up from germline, CDR1 is SGHRS and CDR2 is YFSETQ. The CDR3 loop reads CASSYNGNRGDQETQYF. The CDR3 nucleotides read TGCGCCAGCAGCTACAATGGAAACAGGGGCGATCAAGAGACCCAGTACTTC.

This clonotype was counted ten times or more. The chain is built from TRBV7-2 and TRBJ2-2; 12 nucleotides line up with TRBD2. The V gene end was trimmed by 5 bases and the J gene end by 7 bases; junction bases not matched to a gene: 17. CDR1 is SGHTA, CDR2 FQGNSA, per germline. This CDR3 has 19 amino acids. The CDR3 here is CASSPLLPGLAGPGGELFF. CDR3 DNA: TGTGCCAGCAGCCCACTGCTTCCGGGACTAGCGGGTCCCGGCGGGGAGCTGTTTTTT.

This clonotype was observed many times. The rearrangement links TRBV7-7 to TRBJ2-7; TRBD1 matches at 7 bases. The CDR3 loop spans 13 amino acids. From germline, CDR1 is SSHAT and CDR2 FNYEAQ (reference sequence). V dropped 1 base and J dropped 6; count of bases not matched to a gene: 3. For the CDR3, the DNA is TGTGCCAGCAGCTTAGGACAGGGCGGCGAGCAGTACTTC. It is translated as CASSLGQGGEQYF.

Points on this clonotype: This may be a read error, as it is one base from a much larger clone. This sequence joins TRBV7-3 and TRBJ2-1, with 9 positions matching TRBD2. Germline V CDR1 and CDR2: SGHTA, FQGTGA. The trim removed 0 bases at V and 4 bases at J, leaving 1 base unmatched. This CDR3 has 15 amino acids. The CDR3 nucleotides read TGTGCCAGCAGCTTAACAGCGGGGGGATACAATGAGCAGTTCTTC. Amino acid sequence: CASSLTAGGYNEQFF.

This clonotype occurred many times. V gene TRBV28 combines with J gene TRBJ2-3; weak D call: TRBD2 (6 bases). The V gene lost 1 base and the J gene lost 2 bases, with 10 bases spanning the gap. The CDR3 runs to 15 residues. Germline V lookup: CDR1 MDHEN, CDR2 SYDVKM. The CDR3 DNA is TGTGCCAGCAGTTTATCGGTAGCGGCCACAGATACGCAGTATTTT. Protein: CASSLSVAATDTQYF.

This clonotype has ten or more counts. The chain couples TRBV28 to TRBJ2-1, with 9 bases that match TRBD2. Germline CDR1 is MDHEN and CDR2 is SYDVKM. The trim removed 4 bases at V and 3 bases at J, leaving 7 bases unmatched. This CDR3 contains 16 residues. The CDR3 region is CASSSLREGLYNEQFF. The DNA of the CDR3 is TGTGCCAGCAGTTCCCTGCGGGAGGGCCTCTACAATGAGCAGTTCTTC.

The V gene is TRBV9, the J gene TRBJ2-3, with 12 nucleotides matching TRBD2. The V and J ends lost 4 bases and 1 base, in that order; junction bases with no gene match: 4. The length of the CDR3 is 16 residues. Per the germline V gene, CDR1 is SGDLS and CDR2 is YYNGEE. In DNA, the CDR3 is TGTGCCAGCAGCCTACGACTAGCGGGAGGCACAGATACGCAGTATTTT. This codes for CASSLRLAGGTDTQYF. The full variable domain, rest sourced from reference TRBV9 and TRBJ2-3, is DSGVTQTPKHLITATGQRVTLRCSPRSGDLSVYWYQQSLDQGLQFLIQYYNGEERAKGNILERFSAQQFPDLHSELNLSSLELGDSALYFCASSLRLAGGTDTQYFGPGTRLTVL.

This clonotype occurred many times. The V call is TRBV7-6, the J call TRBJ1-1; TRBD1 might be the D (6 bases). The germline V and J ends were trimmed by 5 bases and 1 base, with 8 bases remaining between them. Germline V gene lookup returns CDR1 SGHVS and CDR2 FNYEAQ. The CDR3 covers 13 residues. This chain's CDR3 is CASSRQANTEAFF. CDR3 nucleotides: TGTGCCAGCAGCCGACAGGCGAACACTGAAGCTTTCTTT.

This chain connects TRBV20-1 to TRBJ2-5; D not resolved. The germline gives CDR1 DFQATT, CDR2 SNEGSKA (reference sequence). CDR3 size: 12 residues. Trimming took 6 bases from V and 0 from J, leaving 8 bases between them. The CDR3 region is CSARLNQETQYF. The CDR3, as DNA: TGCAGTGCGCGGCTCAACCAAGAGACCCAGTACTTC.

This clonotype has a count of ten or more. V is TRBV7-2 and J is TRBJ2-5, with D possibly being TRBD2 (5 bases). This CDR3 region has 14 residues. Trimming pared 3 bases from V and 4 bases from J, leaving 12 bases between. CDR1 SGHTA and CDR2 FQGNSA come from the germline V gene. As DNA, the CDR3 is TGTGCCAGCAGCTTGGGTCCGGGGTCAGAGACCCAGTACTTC. Its translation is CASSLGPGSETQYF.

The chain recombines TRBV6-1 with TRBJ2-6; possible D gene TRBD1, 6 bases. Deletions cut 8 bases from V and 0 bases from J, with 20 bases between. CDR3 length equals 18 residues. Germline lookup yields CDR1 MNHNS and CDR2 SASEGT. CDR3 region: CASGIFRDTASGANVLTF. The CDR3, as DNA: TGTGCCAGCGGGATCTTCCGGGACACCGCCTCTGGGGCCAACGTCCTGACTTTC.

This clonotype was observed a handful of times. V and J are TRBV29-1 and TRBJ1-2; D gene ambiguous. The germline V gene has CDR1 SQVTM and CDR2 ANQGSEA. CDR3 length: 11 amino acids. V shed 7 bases and J shed 0 bases, with 6 bases lying between them. CDR3 bases: TGCAGCGGCAGGTCTAACTATGGCTACACCTTC. This gives the protein CSGRSNYGYTF.

This clonotype appeared many times. The J gene is TRBJ2-7, the V gene TRBV7-3; 8 bases fit TRBD1. The CDR3 has 17 amino acids. Germline V CDR1 and CDR2: SGHTA, FQGTGA. V was pared by 4 bases and J by 1 base, with 12 bases of the junction left unmatched. This CDR3 reads CASSSQHVRTGSYEQYF. The CDR3 DNA sequence: TGTGCCAGCAGCTCCCAACACGTCCGGACAGGGTCCTACGAGCAGTACTTC.

The chain recombines TRBV6-5 with TRBJ2-6; TRBD2 aligns across 13 bases. Germline V gene lookup returns CDR1 MNHEY and CDR2 SVGAGI. V shed 2 bases and J 1 base; nucleotides not matched to a gene: 8. The length of the CDR3 is 20 residues. This CDR3 reads CASSYTRTSGGPSGANVLTF. For the CDR3, the DNA is TGTGCCAGCAGTTACACCCGGACTAGCGGGGGCCCATCTGGGGCCAACGTCCTGACTTTC.